The T cell receptor beta chain under discussion was sequenced for a study of cytomegalovirus exposure and HLA in healthy donors. Study-level results: In most subjects, TCR beta sequences reportedly gave accurate predictions of HLA-A and HLA-B alleles. Being productive about 90% or about 30% of the time was typical of most TCR beta V segments in an earlier analysis.

A multiplex PCR was run with 60 Vbeta primers and 13 Jbeta primers. Assay: immunoSEQ multiplex PCR; the TCRdb copy retains only in-frame clones and omits some. The sample lists roughly 190,000 clones; over 70% were seen once. Germline V CDR1 and CDR2: MDHEN, SYDVKM. This CDR3 contains 16 residues. V gave up 7 bases and J gave up 4 bases; unmatched junction bases: 11. Comment on this clone: Its antigen is unidentified.

This sequence originates from a woman between 25 and 40 years old in good health and CMV-seropositive. The source material was PBMCs. The rearrangement links TRBV28 to TRBJ2-1; 9 positions match TRBD2. The CDR3 region has the DNA TGTGCCAGCACCCCTGGGCTGACTAGCGGATACAATGAGCAGTTCTTC. Protein: CASTPGLTSGYNEQFF.